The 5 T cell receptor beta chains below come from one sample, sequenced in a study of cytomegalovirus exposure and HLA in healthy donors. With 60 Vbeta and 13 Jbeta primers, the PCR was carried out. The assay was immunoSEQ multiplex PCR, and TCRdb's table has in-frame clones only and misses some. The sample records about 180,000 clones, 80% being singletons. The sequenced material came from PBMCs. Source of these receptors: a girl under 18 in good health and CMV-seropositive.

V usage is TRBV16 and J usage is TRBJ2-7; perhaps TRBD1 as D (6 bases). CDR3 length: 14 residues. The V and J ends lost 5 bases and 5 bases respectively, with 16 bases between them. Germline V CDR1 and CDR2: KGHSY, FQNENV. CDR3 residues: CASSFVTGRDEQYF. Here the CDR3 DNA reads TGTGCCAGCAGCTTTGTAACAGGGCGTGACGAGCAGTACTTC.

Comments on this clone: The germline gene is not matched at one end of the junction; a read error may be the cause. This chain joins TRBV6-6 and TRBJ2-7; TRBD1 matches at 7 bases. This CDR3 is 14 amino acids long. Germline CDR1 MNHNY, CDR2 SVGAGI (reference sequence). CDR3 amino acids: CASSSPGQSFEQYF. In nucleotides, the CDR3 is TGTGCCAGCAGTTCCCCGGGACAGTCCTTCGAGCAGTACTTC.

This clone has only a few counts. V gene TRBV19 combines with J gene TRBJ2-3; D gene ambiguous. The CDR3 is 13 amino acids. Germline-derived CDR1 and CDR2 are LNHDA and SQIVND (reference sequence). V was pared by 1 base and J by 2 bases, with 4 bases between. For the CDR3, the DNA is TGTGCCAGTAGTATAGTGGCCACAGATACGCAGTATTTT. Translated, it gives CASSIVATDTQYF.

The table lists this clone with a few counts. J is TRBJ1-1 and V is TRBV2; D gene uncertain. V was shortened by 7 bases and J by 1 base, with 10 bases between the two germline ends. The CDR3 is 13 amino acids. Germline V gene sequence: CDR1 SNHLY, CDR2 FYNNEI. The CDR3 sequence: CASMSSQNTEAFF. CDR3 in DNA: TGTGCCAGCATGAGCTCTCAGAACACTGAAGCTTTCTTT.

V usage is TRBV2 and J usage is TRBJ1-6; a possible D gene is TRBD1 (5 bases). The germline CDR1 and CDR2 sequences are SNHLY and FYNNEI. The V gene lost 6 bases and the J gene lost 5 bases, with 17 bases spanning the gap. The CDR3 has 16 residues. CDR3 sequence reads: CASRVLGGLDNSPLHF. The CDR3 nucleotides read TGTGCCAGCAGGGTTCTCGGGGGGTTGGATAATTCACCCCTCCACTTT. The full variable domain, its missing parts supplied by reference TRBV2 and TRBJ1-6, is EPEVTQTPSHQVTQMGQEVILRCVPISNHLYFYWYRQILGQKVEFLVSFYNNEISEKSEIFDDQFSVERPDGSNFTLKIRSTKLEDSAMYFCASRVLGGLDNSPLHFGNGTRLTVT.